This record concerns one TCR beta chain sequence. This clonotype came up many times. Its binding antigen is unknown. Nothing much larger sits one base from this clone, and base qualities are not available. Expansion of CD8+CD57+ cells had been shown by flow cytometry in the patients chosen for sequencing. All patients had severe acquired aplastic anemia diagnosed by International Study of Aplastic Anemia and Agranulocytosis and Camitta criteria. No therapy had been received by the patients at the time of blood sampling. TCR repertoires of sorted CD4+ and CD8+ blood T cells from severe aplastic anemia patients and healthy subjects were deep-sequenced in the study. Patients were enrolled under clinicaltrials.gov protocols 00001620, 01623167, 00001397, 00071045, 00081523 and 00961064 in the USA. Ficoll-Paque density gradient centrifugation was used to isolate peripheral blood mononuclear cells. CD4+ and CD8+ T cells were sorted by FACS or magnetic beads before DNA extraction.

Genomic DNA served as template for TCR beta VDJ combination and CDR3 sequence profiling. TCR repertoire sequencing was run on an Illumina HiSeq 2000. In the paper's pipeline: TRBV/TRBJ rearrangement plots, CDR3 size and DJ length profiles, and Simpson's diversity index were used to assess repertoires. Whichever DNA sequence was most abundant in the deep sequencing data was defined as the immunodominant clone. CDR3 amino acid sequences were screened for sharing across subjects and were compared with published repertoires and the VDJdb database. The public reads were reprocessed in TCRdb via fastp at Q25 and MiXCR, keeping in-frame beta chains. Entries that share a CDR3 protein sequence are merged under the most common genes and DNA. Here the V and J calls rest on TCRdb's processing, not on the authors' analysis. This sample holds 150,000 to 170,000 distinct CDR3 sequences; approximately 52% were observed only once. The top ten clonotypes cover approximately 12% of the sample.

The germline V gene encodes CDR1 KGHDR and CDR2 SFDVKD. There are 14 amino acids in the CDR3, from cysteine to phenylalanine inclusive. Of all the DNA, just the CDR3 is kept, 42 bases in frame from base 1. Trimming at the junction amounts to 8 bases on V and 4 bases on J, and the germline ends lie 17 bases apart. The data were taken from a study of CD8+CD57+ T cells in acquired aplastic anemia listed by TCRdb under 2018. Some background on the complete study: A mean of approximately 3 ug of DNA, ranging from roughly 0.17 to 30 ug, was extracted from sorted CD4+ and CD8+ cells. A CD8+CD57+ expansion meant a frequency higher than the mean frequency seen in healthy subjects.

Study-wide findings and limitations: About 28 CD8+ CDR3 sequences were found in both patients and controls but appeared to be highly expressed in patients and within the immunodominant clones of the patients. No significant difference in CD8+ Simpson's diversity was found between patients and healthy controls (P=0.060).

In this chain, TRBV24-1 is recombined with TRBJ2-7, with an unclear D gene assignment. The TCR comes from a human donor with aplastic anemia. Sequenced: sorted CD4+, CD8+, or CD8+CD57+ T cells (not recorded which) from PBMCs. The CDR3 sequence is CATMVVHPGYEQYF. In nucleotides, the sequence is TGTGCCACCATGGTAGTTCATCCGGGTTACGAGCAGTACTTC.